This T cell receptor beta chain was documented in a study of cytomegalovirus exposure and HLA in healthy donors (dated by TCRdb to 2016 to 2017). For context, the study as a whole: According to a later analysis, the roughly 120 validation repertoires were produced on the same platform as the approximately 620 repertoires of the first cohort. The study was designed to test whether signatures of past pathogen exposure could be identified by cataloging public T cell receptors. Besides the first cohort of some 670 subjects, a separate validation cohort made up of 120 different subjects was used. To predict cytomegalovirus infection status, the study brought together high-throughput TCR immunosequencing, statistical association of individual TCRs with disease status, and machine learning.

About this clone: The antigen this receptor binds is unknown. There are no base qualities to consult, and no much larger clone falls within one base.

Donors formed part of the validation cohort, which comprised 95 to 150 subjects and was distinct from the first cohort of 550 to 850 subjects. Overall study outcomes, separate from this receptor: In vitro tests confirmed that a few of the cytomegalovirus-associated TCR beta chains recognize cytomegalovirus antigens. Subsequent analysis determined that TCRs grouped into clusters in the first cohort also showed a tendency toward co-occurrence across the approximately 120 validation repertoires, and 94% of cluster scores exceeded 0. A total of roughly 160 TCR beta chains were listed by the study as associated with cytomegalovirus. Most TCR sequences were seen in very few donors, while some public TCRs were found in many individuals. The classifier was reported to diagnose cytomegalovirus status with high specificity and sensitivity in both the original and validation cohorts. According to the authors, the approach could potentially be generalized to other disease states and immunological phenotypes. A later analysis lacked HLA typing for the validation cohort, so it scored co-occurrence in that cohort across all 120 repertoires.

The library was built by means of the immunoSEQ multiplex PCR assay. For the original study's pipeline: A statistical classification framework was developed to diagnose cytomegalovirus status using the catalog of TCR beta chain sequences. Drawn from immuneACCESS, this table holds only the in-frame rearrangements with V and J called that TCRdb kept. Clones are partly lost; checked studies trace under half to an unresolved V gene and leave the rest unexplained. V, J and clone size reflect that table, while D and trimming were determined from the DNA. In this sample the table shows about 160,000 clones, roughly nine tenths of which occur a single time. The ten largest make up about 5.8% of the sample. Sequencing used PBMCs. The clonotype comes from a woman aged 30 to 39 in good health and CMV-seronegative.

The CDR3 region: CASSLMADTQYF. At the DNA level, the sequence is TGTGCCAGCAGCTTAATGGCAGATACGCAGTATTTT. The V and J segments used are TRBV11-2 and TRBJ2-3; the D gene cannot be named for sure. The germline V gene encodes CDR1 SGHAT and CDR2 FQNNGV. CDR3 length: 12 amino acids, cysteine to phenylalanine. Just CDR3 DNA is preserved here, 36 bases in frame from base 1. The trim is 2 bases for V and 4 bases for J, with a gap of 4 bases between the germline ends.